This TCR beta chain comes out of a study of blood T cell repertoires in COVID-19. Study-wide background: COVID-19 samples from acute and convalescent phases originated in the United States, Italy and Spain.

CDR1 MNHEY and CDR2 SVGAGI come from the germline V gene. CDR3 size: 15 residues. J gave up 5 bases and V 6 bases, and 5 bases lay outside the gene matches. The protocol was immunoSEQ multiplex PCR, while the TCRdb copy is restricted to in-frame clones and leaves out a portion. This repertoire shows around 270,000 clones, approximately 85% found once; its top ten account for about 4.3%. Enrolled through a virtual design, the participants were between roughly 18 and 90 years of age and came from 24 US areas. Cohort allocation depended upon clinical history that participants reported. The TCR originated in a woman under 40 who had recovered from COVID-19. What was sequenced was PBMCs or T cells enriched from blood (not recorded which). V and J are TRBV6-5 and TRBJ1-6, with 9 bases lining up with TRBD1. This chain's CDR3 is CASRQDRGNNSPLHF. As DNA, the CDR3 is TGTGCCAGCAGACAGGACAGGGGTAATAATTCACCCCTCCACTTT.